This TCR beta chain was identified in a study of blood T cell repertoires in COVID-19. Study details: There were acute and convalescent COVID-19 samples, and they came from the United States, Italy and Spain.

Original analysis: Estimates of nucleated cell counts were drawn from the amplification of reference gene primers. Here immunoSEQ multiplex PCR was the method, and the copy in TCRdb shows in-frame clones only, minus some. The V and J calls and clone size were taken over from that table, and D and trimming were inferred from the DNA. The sample shows 250,000 to 350,000 clones, almost 90% of them seen only once. The CDR3 consists of 18 residues. Trimming removed 5 bases from V and 1 base from J, with 23 bases in between. The germline V gene has CDR1 LNHNV and CDR2 YYDKDF (reference sequence). In terms of age and location, participants ranged from roughly 18 to 100 years and lived in about 25 US areas. Cohort allocation depended upon clinical history that participants reported.

Sequenced input: PBMCs or T cells enriched from blood (not recorded which). This TCR was sampled from a woman aged 18-35 years with acute COVID-19. V is TRBV15 and J is TRBJ2-5; D might be TRBD1 (7 bases). The CDR3 loop reads CATSVGGRQGLAQETQYF. The DNA for the CDR3 is TGTGCCACCAGCGTCGGGGGCCGACAGGGTTTGGCCCAAGAGACCCAGTACTTC.